Shown below are 25 T cell receptor beta chains from a single sample sequenced in a study of regulatory T cells in long-lasting Graves disease (dated by TCRdb to the early 2020s). Libraries were built with multiplex PCR. Data came from an Illumina HiSeq 4000. iRepertoire HTBI primers and Arm-PCR amplification of CDR3 regions were used to construct TCR beta libraries. The public reads were reprocessed in TCRdb via fastp at Q25 and MiXCR, keeping in-frame beta chains. Under each unique CDR3 protein, matching rows form one entry showing the most common genes and DNA. The sample records about 420,000 distinct CDR3 sequences, around 15% of which are singletons. The top ten clonotypes cover about a quarter of the sample. Explained via the paper, the time point label denotes: newly diagnosed GD, antithyroid drugs for less than 3 months. RNA was extracted from PBMCs in TRIzol for both TCR sequencing and RNA sequencing.

These sequences were also reported in another study, on T cells in Graves' hyperthyroidism and ophthalmopathy.

The source was peripheral blood mononuclear cells (PBMCs), collected at new diagnosis, from a patient treated with antithyroid drugs. The receptors here all came from a woman between 18 and 29 years old with Graves disease. Donor details come from another sample of the same person, matched by shared clones.

This clonotype showed up many times. The J gene is TRBJ2-1, the V gene TRBV28; 12 bases fit TRBD2. The CDR3 runs to 20 residues. CDR1 is MDHEN and CDR2 is SYDVKM in the germline V gene. V was clipped by 3 bases and J by 0 bases; unmatched bases: 12. CDR3 sequence: CASSLVGLAGGPSSYNEQFF. The CDR3 DNA is TGTGCCAGCAGTTTGGTGGGGCTAGCGGGAGGGCCCAGCTCCTACAATGAGCAGTTCTTC. Supplemented by reference TRBV28 and TRBJ2-1, the full variable domain reads DVKVTQSSRYLVKRTGEKVFLECVQDMDHENMFWYRQDPGLGLRLIYFSYDVKMKEKGDIPEGYSVSREKKERFSLILESASTNQTSMYLCASSLVGLAGGPSSYNEQFFGPGTRLTVL.

This clonotype was recorded a few times. The chain combines TRBV15 with TRBJ2-7; TRBD2 matches 7 bases. V gave up 5 bases and J gave up 2 bases; unmatched junction bases: 6. The length of the CDR3 is 14 residues. The germline CDR1 and CDR2 sequences are LNHNV and YYDKDF (reference sequence). This CDR3 is CATSVGGWTYEQYF. The DNA for the CDR3 is TGTGCCACCAGCGTGGGGGGGTGGACCTACGAGCAGTACTTC.

This clonotype has a count of ten or more. The rearrangement joins TRBV7-2 to TRBJ2-1; 7 nucleotides agree with TRBD1. Germline values: CDR1 SGHTA, CDR2 FQGNSA. The CDR3 sequence is 14 residues long. Trimming at V came to 5 bases and at J to 7 bases, leaving 8 bases not matched to a gene. The CDR3 coding sequence is TGTGCCAGCAGCCCCAGACAGGGAAGTAATGAGCAGTTCTTC. Translated: CASSPRQGSNEQFF.

About this clonotype itself: Possible read error: a much larger clone is one base away. In DNA, the CDR3 is TGCAGTGCTAGGGGGGTTACTGAAGCTTTCTTT. It yields the protein CSARGVTEAFF. The chain recombines TRBV20-1 with TRBJ1-1, with D possibly TRBD1 on 5 matching bases. Germline assignment: CDR1 DFQATT and CDR2 SNEGSKA (reference sequence). CDR3 length: 11 residues. V lost 3 bases, J lost 5 bases, and 7 bases lay in between.

This chain connects TRBV3-1 to TRBJ2-1; weak D call: TRBD1 (6 bases). Germline V gene lookup returns CDR1 LGHDT and CDR2 YNNKEL (reference sequence). The CDR3 contains 14 residues. V dropped 5 bases and J dropped 5 bases, with 13 bases sitting between them. The CDR3, as DNA: TGTGCCAGCAGCTACACGGACAGTCACAATGAGCAGTTCTTC. Its translation is CASSYTDSHNEQFF.

The chain joins TRBV5-4 to TRBJ1-3, with D possibly being TRBD1 (6 bases). Germline V lookup: CDR1 SGHNT, CDR2 YYREEE (reference sequence). The CDR3 loop spans 16 amino acids. The V and J ends lost 0 bases and 0 bases respectively, with 10 bases between them. The CDR3 sequence is CASSLDRAISGNTIYF. CDR3 DNA sequence: TGTGCCAGCAGCTTGGACAGGGCGATCTCTGGAAACACCATATATTTT. The whole variable domain, filled in from reference TRBV5-4 and TRBJ1-3, reads ETGVTQSPTHLIKTRGQQVTLRCSSQSGHNTVSWYQQALGQGPQFIFQYYREEENGRGNFPPRFSGLQFPNYSSELNVNALELDDSALYLCASSLDRAISGNTIYFGEGSWLTVV.

This clonotype was seen a handful of times. The chain employs TRBV14 and TRBJ1-2; D is uncertain. The CDR3 covers 13 residues. CDR1 and CDR2 (germline): SGHDN, FVKESK. Deletions cut 2 bases from V and 1 base from J, with 5 bases between. The CDR3 bases are TGTGCCAGCAGCCAACCCAGTAACTATGGCTACACCTTC. It is translated as CASSQPSNYGYTF.

This clonotype was detected ten times or more. The V and J genes are TRBV29-1 and TRBJ1-2, with D possibly TRBD1 on 6 matching bases. V was shortened by 4 bases and J by 0 bases, with 27 bases between the two germline ends. Germline CDR1 reads SQVTM; CDR2 reads ANQGSEA. The CDR3 runs 19 residues. The chain's CDR3 is CSVVYPWGAAPVANYGYTF. CDR3 sequence (DNA): TGCAGCGTTGTCTACCCCTGGGGGGCAGCCCCCGTCGCTAACTATGGCTACACCTTC.

This clonotype came up many times. The chain recombines TRBV27 with TRBJ2-3; maybe TRBD2 (6 bases). V dropped 0 bases and J dropped 0 bases, with 16 bases sitting between them. The germline gives CDR1 MNHEY, CDR2 SMNVEV (reference sequence). This CDR3 contains 18 residues. CDR3 DNA: TGTGCCAGCAGTTTATCCGAGGGAGGAGACCTCAGCACAGATACGCAGTATTTT. It encodes CASSLSEGGDLSTDTQYF.

This clonotype was seen a few times. CDR3 sequence reads: CASSDRGGGANVLTF. CDR3 nucleotides: TGTGCCAGCAGCGATCGGGGGGGAGGGGCCAACGTCCTGACTTTC. This chain connects TRBV28 to TRBJ2-6; 8 nucleotides line up with TRBD2. The J segment lost 4 bases and the V segment lost 6 bases, leaving 5 bases of the junction unmatched. Germline V gives CDR1 MDHEN, CDR2 SYDVKM. The CDR3 is 15 residues long.

This clonotype appeared many times. The chain couples TRBV29-1 to TRBJ2-1; D might be TRBD2 (5 bases). There are 15 residues in the CDR3. V lost 0 bases and J 3 bases, leaving 12 bases between the germline ends. From germline, CDR1 is SQVTM and CDR2 ANQGSEA. The CDR3 sequence: CSVEDRRLYYNEQFF. As DNA, the CDR3 is TGCAGCGTTGAAGATCGCAGACTATACTACAATGAGCAGTTCTTC.

This clonotype was picked up one time. Given a far larger clone just one base away, this is likely a sequencing read error. Lacking the conserved final phenylalanine or tryptophan, this CDR3 likely reflects a read error. The chain combines TRBV11-2 with TRBJ2-1; 10 bases fit TRBD2. Unmatched junction bases numbered 12, after V lost 5 bases and J lost 2 bases. The CDR3 totals 18 residues. In germline, CDR1 is SGHAT, CDR2 FQNNGV. CDR3 nucleotide sequence: TGTGCCAGCAGCGTGCTATCCCTAGCGGGAGTGCCCTACAATGAGCAGTTCTTG. Residues: CASSVLSLAGVPYNEQFL.

There are many counts of this clonotype. The chain employs TRBV4-1 and TRBJ2-1, with D perhaps matching TRBD1 (5 bases). CDR1 and CDR2 from the germline V gene are MGHRA and YSYEKL. This CDR3 comprises 12 residues. V lost 5 bases and J 7 bases, leaving 9 bases between the germline ends. The DNA of the CDR3 is TGCGCCAGCAGCTCCCAGGGAAATGAGCAGTTCTTC. It translates to CASSSQGNEQFF.

In this sample, this clonotype turned up a few times. The chain is built from TRBV5-1 and TRBJ2-4; D remains ambiguous. Trimming took off 0 bases at V and 0 bases at J, with 13 bases between the two ends. The CDR3 sequence is 17 residues long. Germline CDR1 reads SGHRS; CDR2 reads YFSETQ. CDR3 nucleotide sequence: TGCGCCAGCAGCTTGGCCTCCTTTCGAACAGCCAAAAACATTCAGTACTTC. This gives the protein CASSLASFRTAKNIQYF.

This clonotype was detected a few times. The J gene is TRBJ2-3, the V gene TRBV13; 8 nucleotides match TRBD2. V shed 4 bases and J 2 bases; nucleotides not matched to a gene: 8. Germline V gene lookup returns CDR1 PRHDT and CDR2 FYEKMQ (reference sequence). CDR3 length: 16 residues. The DNA of the CDR3 is TGTGCCAGCAGCTACAGACCGGGAGGGCCCACAGATACGCAGTATTTT. Protein sequence: CASSYRPGGPTDTQYF.

This clonotype has a count of ten or more. The V and J genes are TRBV28 and TRBJ2-1; 8 bases map to TRBD1. The V gene end was trimmed by 5 bases and the J gene end by 1 base; junction bases not matched to a gene: 4. The germline CDR1 and CDR2 sequences are MDHEN and SYDVKM. The CDR3 consists of 15 residues. CDR3 loop: CASSPRTGSYNEQFF. The CDR3 nucleotides read TGTGCCAGCAGTCCTAGGACAGGGTCCTACAATGAGCAGTTCTTC.

This clonotype was counted a few times. The chain joins TRBV27 to TRBJ2-7; 7 bases map to TRBD2. Unmatched junction bases numbered 12, after V lost 7 bases and J lost 6 bases. This CDR3 is built from 14 residues. CDR1 and CDR2 (germline): MNHEY, SMNVEV (reference sequence). In DNA, the CDR3 is TGTGCCAGCACCCCCCTTGGCGGGAGAGGCGAGCAGTACTTC. This encodes CASTPLGGRGEQYF.

This clonotype was counted at least ten times. Here the CDR3 DNA reads TGCGCCAGCAGCTTGGCTGCCCCCCGCGAGCAGTACTTC. This codes for CASSLAAPREQYF. V usage is TRBV5-1 and J usage is TRBJ2-7; D remains unclear. CDR1 SGHRS and CDR2 YFSETQ come from the germline V gene. The CDR3 is made up of 13 amino acids. Trimming took off 0 bases at V and 6 bases at J, with 10 bases between the two ends.

The J gene is TRBJ2-7, the V gene TRBV12-3 or TRBV12-4; a possible D gene is TRBD2 (8 bases). V lost 9 bases to trimming and J lost 5 bases, with 26 bases between them. There are 16 residues in the CDR3. DNA of the CDR3: TGTGCCAGTACGTCCGGGAGGGGGGACAGTTGGCACGAGCAGTACTTC. This gives the protein CASTSGRGDSWHEQYF.

This clonotype was recorded many times. V usage is TRBV28 and J usage is TRBJ2-7, with a tentative D call TRBD1 (6 bases). The CDR3 loop spans 15 amino acids. The germline V and J ends were trimmed by 3 bases and 3 bases, with 15 bases remaining between them. CDR1 MDHEN and CDR2 SYDVKM come from the germline V gene. CDR3 nucleotide sequence: TGTGCCAGCAGTTTCGACAGGCAGAGGAGCTACGAGCAGTACTTC. This sequence encodes CASSFDRQRSYEQYF. The whole variable domain, remainder taken from reference TRBV28 and TRBJ2-7, is DVKVTQSSRYLVKRTGEKVFLECVQDMDHENMFWYRQDPGLGLRLIYFSYDVKMKEKGDIPEGYSVSREKKERFSLILESASTNQTSMYLCASSFDRQRSYEQYFGPGTRLTVT.

This sequence joins TRBV20-1 and TRBJ2-7, with 7 bases aligning to TRBD1. Unmatched junction bases numbered 10, after V lost 1 base and J lost 7 bases. Germline CDR1 and CDR2: DFQATT and SNEGSKA (reference sequence). This CDR3 has 14 residues. The chain's CDR3 is CSARGPGRGREQYF. The DNA for the CDR3 is TGCAGTGCTAGAGGGCCGGGAAGGGGGCGAGAGCAGTACTTC.

In regard to this clonotype: A read error may be the cause here, since a much bigger clone is one base away. This chain links TRBV29-1 with TRBJ2-1; maybe TRBD1 (6 bases). This CDR3 comprises 15 residues. V lost 0 bases and J 10 bases, leaving 19 bases between the germline ends. Germline loops: CDR1 SQVTM, CDR2 ANQGSEA. The CDR3 sequence: CSVEDQAGDPYEQFF. In nucleotides, the CDR3 is TGCAGCGTTGAAGATCAGGCAGGGGATCCCTACGAGCAGTTCTTC.

Many counts were recorded for this clonotype. This chain connects TRBV2 to TRBJ1-2; weak D call: TRBD1 (6 bases). Germline-derived CDR1 and CDR2 are SNHLY and FYNNEI. The CDR3 covers 15 residues. Trimming removed 4 bases at V and 4 bases at J, with 16 bases between. This chain's CDR3 is CASSGGAGTFYGYTF. CDR3 coding DNA: TGTGCCAGCAGTGGGGGGGCAGGAACGTTCTATGGCTACACCTTC.

This clonotype was observed a few times. The chain employs TRBV18 and TRBJ2-1; 8 bases agree with TRBD2. V gave up 1 base and J gave up 6 bases; unmatched junction bases: 17. The CDR3 totals 19 residues. Germline-derived CDR1 and CDR2 are KGHSH and LQKENI. CDR3 nucleotide sequence: TGTGCCAGCTCACCACGCACACTCACGGGGGGGCTAGTAAGCAATGAGCAGTTCTTC. This codes for CASSPRTLTGGLVSNEQFF.

This clonotype occurred many times. This sequence joins TRBV28 and TRBJ2-1; 7 bases match TRBD1. This CDR3 region has 13 residues. The V and J ends lost 7 bases and 4 bases, in that order; junction bases with no gene match: 4. CDR1 is MDHEN and CDR2 is SYDVKM in the germline V gene. CDR3 region: CASTQTGYNEQFF. In nucleotides, the CDR3 is TGTGCCAGCACCCAGACAGGGTACAATGAGCAGTTCTTC.